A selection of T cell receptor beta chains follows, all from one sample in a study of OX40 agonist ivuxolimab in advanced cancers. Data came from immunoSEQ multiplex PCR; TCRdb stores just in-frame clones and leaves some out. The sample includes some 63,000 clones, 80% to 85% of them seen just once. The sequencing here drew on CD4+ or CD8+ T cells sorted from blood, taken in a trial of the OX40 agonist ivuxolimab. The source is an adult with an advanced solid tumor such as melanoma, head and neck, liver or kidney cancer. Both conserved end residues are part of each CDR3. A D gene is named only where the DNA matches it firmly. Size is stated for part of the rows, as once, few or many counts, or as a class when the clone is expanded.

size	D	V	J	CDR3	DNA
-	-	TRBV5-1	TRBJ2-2	CASSPPRDHTGELFF	TGCGCCAGCAGCCCCCCCCGGGACCACACCGGGGAGCTGTTTTTT
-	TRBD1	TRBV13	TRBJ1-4	CASSLVQGRRGNEKLFF	TGTGCCAGCAGCTTAGTACAGGGGAGACGGGGTAATGAAAAACTGTTTTTT
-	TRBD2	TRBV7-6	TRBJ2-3	CASSSPSGVQYF	TGTGCCAGCAGCTCCCCTAGCGGGGTCCAGTATTTT
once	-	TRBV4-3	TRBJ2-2	CASSQGLNTGELFF	TGCGCCAGCAGCCAAGGCCTAAACACCGGGGAGCTGTTTTTT
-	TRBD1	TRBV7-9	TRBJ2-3	CASSLTGAADTQYF	TGTGCCAGCAGCCTGACAGGGGCAGCAGATACGCAGTATTTT
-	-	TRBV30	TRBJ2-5	CAYSTPGWETQYF	TGTGCCTATTCAACTCCGGGGTGGGAGACCCAGTACTTC
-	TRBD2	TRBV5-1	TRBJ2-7	CASSLETSGVSYEQYF	TGCGCCAGCAGCTTGGAGACTAGCGGAGTGTCCTACGAGCAGTACTTC
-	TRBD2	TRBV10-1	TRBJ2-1	CASSRGLAGGGQFF	TGCGCCAGCAGTCGGGGACTAGCGGGAGGGGGGCAGTTCTTC
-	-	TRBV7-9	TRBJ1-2	CASSLGLTGPKGGYTF	TGTGCCAGCAGCTTGGGACTTACGGGCCCCAAGGGTGGCTACACCTTC
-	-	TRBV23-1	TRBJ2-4	CASSHPEGPVLAKNIQYF	TGCGCCAGCAGTCACCCTGAAGGCCCGGTCTTAGCCAAAAACATTCAGTACTTC
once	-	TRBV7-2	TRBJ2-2	CASSFRQIGELFF	TGTGCCAGCAGCTTCCGACAAATCGGGGAGCTGTTTTTT
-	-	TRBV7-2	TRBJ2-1	CASSHRQEYNEQFF	TGTGCCAGCAGCCATCGACAGGAGTACAATGAGCAGTTCTTC
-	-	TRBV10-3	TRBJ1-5	CAISEYTLRGGDNQPQHF	TGTGCCATCAGTGAGTACACGCTTCGGGGTGGAGACAATCAGCCCCAGCATTTT
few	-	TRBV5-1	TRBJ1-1	CASTEGVEAFF	TGCGCCAGCACTGAGGGGGTTGAAGCTTTCTTT
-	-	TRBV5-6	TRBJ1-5	CASSFRGGDQPQHF	TGTGCCAGCAGCTTCAGGGGAGGGGATCAGCCCCAGCATTTT
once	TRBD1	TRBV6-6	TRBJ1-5	CASSYSGQGAQPQHF	TGTGCCAGCAGTTACTCGGGACAGGGAGCTCAGCCCCAGCATTTT
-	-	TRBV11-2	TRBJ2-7	CASSLDSGHSYEQYF	TGTGCCAGCAGCTTAGATTCTGGACACTCCTACGAGCAGTACTTC
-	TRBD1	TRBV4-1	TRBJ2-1	CASSQPRQGKGEQFF	TGCGCCAGCAGCCAGCCCCGACAGGGCAAGGGTGAGCAGTTCTTC
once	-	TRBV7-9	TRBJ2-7	CASSSGRIYEQYF	TGTGCCAGCAGCTCGGGCCGCATCTACGAGCAGTACTTC
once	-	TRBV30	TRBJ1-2	CAWSRRNTRQYGYTF	TGTGCCTGGAGTAGGAGAAATACGAGACAATATGGCTACACCTTC
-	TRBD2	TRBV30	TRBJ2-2	CAWGTSGTGELFF	TGTGCCTGGGGGACTAGCGGGACCGGGGAGCTGTTTTTT
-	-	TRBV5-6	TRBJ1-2	CASSLERRGRANYGYTF	TGTGCCAGCAGCTTGGAACGGAGGGGACGAGCTAACTATGGCTACACCTTC
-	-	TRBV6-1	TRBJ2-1	CASSARRDSLDEQFF	TGTGCCAGCAGTGCGAGGAGGGACAGTTTGGATGAGCAGTTCTTC
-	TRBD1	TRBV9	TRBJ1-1	CASSGWGTENTEAFF	TGTGCCAGCAGCGGGTGGGGGACAGAGAACACTGAAGCTTTCTTT
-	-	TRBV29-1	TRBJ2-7	CSVGVTRSYEQYF	TGCAGCGTCGGGGTAACGAGATCCTACGAGCAGTACTTC
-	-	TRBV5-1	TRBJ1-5	CASSLEPDQPQHF	TGCGCCAGCAGCTTGGAACCGGATCAGCCCCAGCATTTT
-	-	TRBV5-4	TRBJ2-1	CASGGGGLNEQFF	TGTGCCAGCGGGGGAGGGGGGCTCAATGAGCAGTTCTTC
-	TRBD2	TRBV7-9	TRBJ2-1	CASNPISDETGGEQFF	TGTGCCAGCAACCCTATCAGCGACGAGACGGGGGGTGAGCAGTTCTTC
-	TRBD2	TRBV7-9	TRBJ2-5	CASSLTSGGQETQYF	TGTGCCAGCAGCTTGACTAGCGGGGGCCAAGAGACCCAGTACTTC
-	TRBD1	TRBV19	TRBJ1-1	CASSKGQEGEAFF	TGTGCCAGTAGTAAGGGACAGGAGGGTGAAGCTTTCTTT
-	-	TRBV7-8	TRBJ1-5	CASSLEESDQPQHF	TGTGCCAGCAGCTTAGAGGAGAGTGATCAGCCCCAGCATTTT
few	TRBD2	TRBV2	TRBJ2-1	CASSEAGGPFYEQFF	TGTGCCAGCAGCGAAGCGGGGGGGCCTTTCTATGAGCAGTTCTTC
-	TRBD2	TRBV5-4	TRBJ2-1	CASSPKASGGQREFF	TGTGCCAGCAGCCCCAAGGCTAGCGGGGGCCAACGGGAGTTCTTC
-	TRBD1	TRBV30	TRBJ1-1	CAWSPRQSRDRGAFF	TGTGCCTGGAGTCCCCGACAGTCCCGTGACAGGGGAGCTTTCTTT
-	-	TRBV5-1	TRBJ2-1	CASSRQDYNEQFF	TGCGCCAGCAGCCGACAGGACTACAATGAGCAGTTCTTC
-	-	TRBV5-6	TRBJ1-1	CASSLVSPWQENTEAFF	TGTGCCAGCAGCTTGGTTTCGCCCTGGCAGGAGAACACTGAAGCTTTCTTT
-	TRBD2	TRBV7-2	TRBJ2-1	CASSLAGLAGVHEQFF	TGTGCCAGCAGCTTAGCAGGACTAGCGGGAGTCCATGAGCAGTTCTTC
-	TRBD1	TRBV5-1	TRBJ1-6	CASSLALDRAYSPLHF	TGCGCCAGCAGCTTGGCCCTAGACAGGGCCTATTCACCCCTCCACTTT
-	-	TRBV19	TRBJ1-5	CASSMTFGWNQPQHF	TGTGCCAGTAGTATGACCTTTGGCTGGAATCAGCCCCAGCATTTT
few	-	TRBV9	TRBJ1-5	CASSEGSSGSNQPQHF	TGTGCCAGCAGCGAAGGCAGCTCGGGGAGCAATCAGCCCCAGCATTTT
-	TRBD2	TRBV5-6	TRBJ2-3	CASSLVLAGYSSTDTQYF	TGTGCCAGCAGCTTGGTGCTAGCGGGGTACTCTAGCACAGATACGCAGTATTTT
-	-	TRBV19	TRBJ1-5	CASSIRLSNQPQHF	TGTGCCAGTAGTATTCGACTCAGCAATCAGCCCCAGCATTTT
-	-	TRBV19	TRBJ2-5	CASRPEYQETQYF	TGTGCCAGTAGGCCCGAGTACCAAGAGACCCAGTACTTC
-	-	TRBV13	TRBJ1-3	CASSRAPGNGNTIYF	TGTGCCAGCAGCCGCGCCCCAGGGAACGGAAACACCATATATTTT
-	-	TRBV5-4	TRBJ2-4	CASSFPPLLAKNIQYF	TGTGCCAGCAGCTTTCCCCCACTGTTAGCCAAAAACATTCAGTACTTC